This T cell receptor (beta chain) was obtained from a study of cytomegalovirus exposure and HLA in healthy donors. Comment on this clone: Antigen unknown.

CDR1 and CDR2 (germline): MNHEY, SVGAGI. Trimming took off 4 bases at V and 6 bases at J, with 15 bases between the two ends. The CDR3 runs 14 residues. Study outcomes and limitations: Donor immune exposure was known only as CMV serostatus.

PCR amplification relied on 60 Vbeta primers (plus 13 Jbeta primers). Here immunoSEQ multiplex PCR was the method, and the copy in TCRdb shows in-frame clones only, minus some. The repertoire holds under 150,000 clones, with about two thirds as singletons. The chain is built from TRBV6-5 and TRBJ1-2, with D perhaps TRBD1 (5 bases). Sequenced input: PBMCs. This sequence originates from a woman aged 55-70 years in good health and CMV-seropositive. The CDR3 region is CASSSLTASHGYTF. The CDR3, as DNA: TGTGCCAGCAGTTCGTTGACAGCAAGCCATGGCTACACCTTC.